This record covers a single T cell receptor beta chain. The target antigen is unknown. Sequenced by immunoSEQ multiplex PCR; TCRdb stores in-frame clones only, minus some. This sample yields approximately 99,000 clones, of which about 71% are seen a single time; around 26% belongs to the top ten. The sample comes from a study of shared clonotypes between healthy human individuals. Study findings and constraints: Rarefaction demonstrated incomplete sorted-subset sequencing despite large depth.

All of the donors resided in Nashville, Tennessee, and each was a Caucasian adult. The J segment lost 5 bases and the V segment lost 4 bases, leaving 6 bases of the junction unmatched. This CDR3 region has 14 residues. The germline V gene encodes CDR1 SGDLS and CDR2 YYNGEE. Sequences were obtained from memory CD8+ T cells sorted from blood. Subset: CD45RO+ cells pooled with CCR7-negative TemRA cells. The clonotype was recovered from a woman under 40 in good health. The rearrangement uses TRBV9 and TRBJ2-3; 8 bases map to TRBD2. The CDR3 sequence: CASSRSGKEDTQYF. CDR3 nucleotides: TGTGCCAGCAGCCGTAGCGGGAAGGAAGATACGCAGTATTTT.